The 21 T cell receptor beta chains below were found in one sample sequenced in a study of Graves' ophthalmopathy and Graves' hyperthyroidism. The TCR beta CDR3 regions underwent amplification from RNA transcripts. First-round RT-PCR with HTBI primers preceded a second-round multiplex PCR. Each CDR3 protein is one row after TCRdb ran MiXCR on the multiplex PCR reads. Of 900,000 to 1,200,000 distinct CDR3 sequences in the sample, 35% to 45% were seen once. Specimen: peripheral blood or thyroid tissue (not recorded which). Source of these receptors: an adult man with Graves' hyperthyroidism.

This clonotype was detected many times. The V call is TRBV20-1, the J call TRBJ1-5; D gene uncertain. Germline loops: CDR1 DFQATT, CDR2 SNEGSKA (reference sequence). Trimming pared 2 bases from V and 4 bases from J, leaving 6 bases between. The CDR3 is 12 amino acids. The CDR3: CSARRMNQPQHF. DNA of the CDR3: TGCAGTGCTAGACGGATGAATCAGCCCCAGCATTTT.

This clonotype was counted a few times. This sequence joins TRBV7-2 and TRBJ1-1, with D possibly matching TRBD1 (6 bases). CDR3 size: 15 residues. From germline, CDR1 is SGHTA and CDR2 FQGNSA. The V gene lost 5 bases and the J gene lost 6 bases, with 19 bases spanning the gap. CDR3 DNA sequence: TGTGCCAGCAGCCCACGAGAAGGGGGTGGCTCTGAAGCTTTCTTT. The encoded protein is CASSPREGGGSEAFF. Supplemented by reference TRBV7-2 and TRBJ1-1, the full variable domain reads GAGVSQSPSNKVTEKGKDVELRCDPISGHTALYWYRQSLGQGLEFLIYFQGNSAPDKSGLPSDRFSAERTGGSVSTLTIQRTQQEDSAVYLCASSPREGGGSEAFFGQGTRLTVV.

V is TRBV14 and J is TRBJ2-1; 9 bases line up with TRBD2. This CDR3 is built from 19 residues. CDR1 and CDR2 from the germline V gene are SGHDN and FVKESK. With 1 base clipped from V and 3 bases from J, the junction kept 13 bases outside the gene matches. The CDR3 nucleotides are TGTGCCAGCAGCCAAGTCGTTTCCAGAGCGGGAGGTCTCTACAATGAGCAGTTCTTC. It translates to CASSQVVSRAGGLYNEQFF.

This rearrangement joins TRBV29-1 to TRBJ2-7; D is uncertain. The V end was cut by 4 bases, the J end by 5 bases, with 15 bases between. Germline lookup yields CDR1 SQVTM and CDR2 ANQGSEA. The CDR3 is 13 amino acids. CDR3 residues: CSVVLVSSDEQYF. CDR3 DNA sequence: TGCAGCGTTGTATTAGTTTCTTCGGACGAGCAGTACTTC.

The V and J genes are TRBV4-3 and TRBJ2-7, with D unresolved. This CDR3 comprises 13 residues. V was clipped by 4 bases and J by 3 bases, with 10 bases between them. Germline CDR1 reads LGHNA; CDR2 reads YSLEER. The chain's CDR3 is CASSRVPGYEQYF. Written as DNA, the CDR3 is TGCGCCAGCAGCCGTGTGCCGGGCTACGAGCAGTACTTC.

This clonotype was picked up many times. The chain has TRBV14 and TRBJ1-3, with no clear D. The germline V and J ends were trimmed by 0 bases and 0 bases, with 15 bases remaining between them. Germline assignment: CDR1 SGHDN and CDR2 FVKESK. The CDR3 contains 18 residues. The CDR3 loop reads CASSQDRLLLFSGNTIYF. The CDR3 DNA is TGTGCCAGCAGCCAAGATCGCCTCCTGCTGTTCTCTGGAAACACCATATATTTT.

The table lists this clonotype with many counts. The chain couples TRBV5-1 to TRBJ1-1; D not certain. Germline CDR1 SGHRS, CDR2 YFSETQ. The CDR3 is 16 amino acids. The V and J ends lost 0 bases and 7 bases respectively, with 19 bases between them. The CDR3, as DNA: TGCGCCAGCAGCTTGGTGGGGTCAGCGTCGTATGGTGAAGCTTTCTTT. Translated, it gives CASSLVGSASYGEAFF.

This clonotype has at least ten counts. The rearrangement uses TRBV19 and TRBJ1-2; weak D call: TRBD1 (6 bases). Germline-derived CDR1 and CDR2 are LNHDA and SQIVND (reference sequence). V was pared by 6 bases and J by 4 bases, with 9 bases between. The CDR3 length is 12 residues. CDR3 DNA sequence: TGTGCCAGTAGCAGACAGGTCTATGGCTACACCTTC. Amino acid sequence: CASSRQVYGYTF.

The chain combines TRBV6-5 with TRBJ2-7; D is undetermined. V shed 7 bases and J shed 7 bases, with 11 bases lying between them. The length of the CDR3 is 11 residues. In germline, CDR1 is MNHEY, CDR2 SVGAGI. The CDR3 region is CASTHLEEQYF. CDR3 sequence (DNA): TGTGCCAGCACCCACCTCGAGGAGCAGTACTTC.

This chain connects TRBV7-9 to TRBJ1-6; 8 bases line up with TRBD1. This CDR3 contains 16 residues. The germline V gene has CDR1 SEHNR and CDR2 FQNEAQ (reference sequence). Germline trimming cut 4 bases from V and 6 bases from J; bases unmatched to any gene: 8. CDR3 nucleotide sequence: TGTGCCAGCAGCTATTTGGAACAGGGGGTTAATTCACCCCTCCACTTT. As protein: CASSYLEQGVNSPLHF.

The chain combines TRBV7-9 with TRBJ1-1; 7 bases line up with TRBD1. This CDR3 comprises 15 residues. Germline CDR1 reads SEHNR; CDR2 reads FQNEAQ (reference sequence). Trimming cost V 5 bases and J 0 bases; bases outside gene matches: 6. CDR3 DNA: TGTGCCAGCAGCCCAGTAACAGGGGTGAACACTGAAGCTTTCTTT. Its protein is CASSPVTGVNTEAFF.

J is TRBJ1-4 and V is TRBV29-1; no reliable D call. Between the trimmed V and J ends, which lost 6 bases and 8 bases, there was a span of 13 bases. This CDR3 has 12 residues. CDR1 and CDR2 from the germline V gene are SQVTM and ANQGSEA. As DNA, the CDR3 is TGCAGCGTCCGGGCAGGTCGAGAAAAACTGTTTTTT. Protein: CSVRAGREKLFF.

The sample holds many counts of this clonotype. The chain uses TRBV24-1 and TRBJ2-7; the match to TRBD2 covers 10 bases. V dropped 7 bases and J dropped 2; count of bases not matched to a gene: 4. This CDR3 contains 14 residues. Looked up from germline, CDR1 is KGHDR and CDR2 is SFDVKD. The DNA for the CDR3 is TGTGCCACCAGCCCAGCGGGAGGGCCCTACGAGCAGTACTTC. This gives the protein CATSPAGGPYEQYF.

The chain has TRBV11-1 and TRBJ2-2; D ambiguous. The CDR3 is 14 residues long. V gave up 4 bases and J gave up 1 base, with 7 bases separating them. Germline assignment: CDR1 SGHAT and CDR2 FQDESV (reference sequence). The CDR3 DNA is TGTGCCAGCAGCTCCCCACTGAACACCGGGGAGCTGTTTTTT. This gives the protein CASSSPLNTGELFF.

This clonotype was detected many times. This sequence joins TRBV14 and TRBJ1-2; D might be TRBD1 (5 bases). Per the germline V gene, CDR1 is SGHDN and CDR2 is FVKESK. The CDR3 contains 15 residues. The V end lost 0 bases, the J end lost 5 bases, and 13 bases lay between the germline ends. The CDR3 region is CASSQDYTGYYGYTF. Here the CDR3 DNA reads TGTGCCAGCAGCCAAGATTATACAGGATATTATGGCTACACCTTC.

The J gene is TRBJ1-2, the V gene TRBV20-1; the D gene is possibly TRBD1 (6 bases). The V gene's germline CDR1 is DFQATT and CDR2 SNEGSKA (reference sequence). The CDR3 sequence is 15 residues long. Trimming stripped 5 bases from V and 0 bases from J, with 16 bases between. CDR3 in amino acids: CSAYTRDTANYGYTF. The CDR3 DNA follows: TGCAGTGCTTATACCCGGGACACAGCTAACTATGGCTACACCTTC.

This chain's CDR3 is CSARDPDSQETQYF. For the CDR3, the DNA is TGCAGTGCTAGAGATCCCGACAGTCAAGAGACCCAGTACTTC. The chain employs TRBV20-1 and TRBJ2-5; D perhaps matches TRBD1 (5 bases). Between the trimmed V and J ends, which lost 0 bases and 2 bases, there was a span of 10 bases. CDR1 DFQATT and CDR2 SNEGSKA come from the germline V gene (reference sequence). The CDR3 is 14 amino acids.

This chain links TRBV6-2 or TRBV6-3 with TRBJ1-1; possibly TRBD1 for D (5 bases). The CDR3 covers 14 residues. CDR1 and CDR2 (germline): MNHEY, SVGEGT. Between the trimmed V and J ends, which lost 7 bases and 1 base, there was a span of 13 bases. CDR3 sequence (DNA): TGTGCCAGCACCCGCCTGGGGACGAACACTGAAGCTTTCTTT. Residues: CASTRLGTNTEAFF.

Comments on this clonotype: One junction end does not reproduce the germline sequence, and a read error may be involved. The chain is built from TRBV10-2 and TRBJ1-2; TRBD1 matches 8 bases. In germline, CDR1 is WSHSY, CDR2 SAAADI. The CDR3 spans 13 residues. CDR3 DNA: TGTGCCAGCAGATGGACAGGGAGCTATGGCTACACCTTC. Translation gives CASRWTGSYGYTF.

This clonotype was detected many times. This chain connects TRBV12-3 or TRBV12-4 to TRBJ1-6; D call uncertain. The CDR3 sequence is 15 residues long. Trimming took 3 bases from V and 0 from J, leaving 6 bases between them. CDR3 sequence: CASSFESSYNSPLHF. In DNA form, the CDR3 reads TGTGCCAGCAGTTTCGAGAGCTCCTATAATTCACCCCTCCACTTT.

In its sample, this clonotype was seen many times. CDR3: CASSLRQGTPYGYTF. The CDR3 DNA reads TGTGCCAGCAGCCTACGACAGGGGACCCCCTATGGCTACACCTTC. This chain connects TRBV7-9 to TRBJ1-2, with 8 bases lining up with TRBD1. After removal of 5 bases from V and 4 bases from J, the junction contained 9 bases not matched to a gene. The length of the CDR3 is 15 residues. The germline gives CDR1 SEHNR, CDR2 FQNEAQ (reference sequence). Using reference TRBV7-9 and TRBJ1-2 for the parts outside the CDR3, the full variable domain is DTGVSQNPRHKITKRGQNVTFRCDPISEHNRLYWYRQTLGQGPEFLTYFQNEAQLEKSRLLSDRFSAERPKGSFSTLEIQRTEQGDSAMYLCASSLRQGTPYGYTFGSGTRLTVV.